The 28 T cell receptor beta chains listed next were all sequenced from one sample in a study of cytomegalovirus exposure and HLA in healthy donors. PCR involved 60 Vbeta and 13 Jbeta primers. TCRdb's copy holds only in-frame clones and misses some; the assay was immunoSEQ multiplex PCR. Here the sample spans 150,000 to 200,000 clones, 81% being singletons. Sample: PBMCs. Receptors originate from a woman aged 18-29 years in good health and CMV-seropositive.

The chain carries TRBV7-2 and TRBJ2-3; TRBD1 agrees at 7 bases. The germline CDR1 and CDR2 sequences are SGHTA and FQGNSA. CDR3 size: 16 residues. The trim removed 2 bases at V and 2 bases at J, leaving 7 bases unmatched. The CDR3 protein is CASSLRGQSLTDTQYF. The CDR3 nucleotides are TGTGCCAGCAGCTTAAGGGGACAGAGCCTCACAGATACGCAGTATTTT.

The genes are TRBV6-5 and TRBJ1-3; 7 bases line up with TRBD1. The CDR3 has 15 residues. The J segment lost 0 bases and the V segment lost 4 bases, leaving 3 bases of the junction unmatched. Germline V gene data show CDR1 as MNHEY and CDR2 as SVGAGI. The CDR3 DNA follows: TGTGCCAGCAGTTCCAGGGGGATCTCTGGAAACACCATATATTTT. This codes for CASSSRGISGNTIYF.

This rearrangement joins TRBV29-1 to TRBJ2-4, with 8 bases lining up with TRBD1. The CDR3 is made up of 12 amino acids. V lost 6 bases, J lost 6 bases, and 4 bases stayed unmatched. The germline V gene encodes CDR1 SQVTM and CDR2 ANQGSEA. The chain's CDR3 is CSVGQGGNIQYF. The DNA for the CDR3 is TGCAGCGTCGGACAGGGTGGAAACATTCAGTACTTC.

The CDR3: CASPGMETQYF. In DNA, the CDR3 is TGTGCCTCCCCAGGGATGGAGACCCAGTACTTC. This chain links TRBV30 with TRBJ2-5; TRBD1 is a possible D gene (5 bases). The CDR3 spans 11 residues. Per the germline V gene, CDR1 is GTSNPN and CDR2 is SVGIG (reference sequence). Trimming shortened V by 7 bases and J by 5 bases, and 11 bases separated the two germline ends.

This clone was seen only a few times. V and J are TRBV2 and TRBJ1-2; perhaps TRBD1 as D (5 bases). This CDR3 is built from 11 residues. In germline, CDR1 is SNHLY, CDR2 FYNNEI. V lost 7 bases, J lost 8 bases, and 11 bases lay in between. CDR3 DNA: TGTGCCAGCAATACGGGGGAGGGCTACACCTTC. This encodes CASNTGEGYTF.

The chain uses TRBV27 and TRBJ2-2; the match to TRBD2 covers 7 bases. The V and J ends lost 3 bases and 5 bases, in that order; junction bases with no gene match: 6. Per germline, CDR1 MNHEY and CDR2 SMNVEV (reference sequence). This CDR3 has 15 amino acids. The CDR3 region has the DNA TGTGCCAGCAGTTTGGGGGGGTTAAGGACCGGGGAGCTGTTTTTT. Encoded protein: CASSLGGLRTGELFF.

The chain employs TRBV11-2 and TRBJ2-2; 9 bases align to TRBD2. From germline, CDR1 is SGHAT and CDR2 FQNNGV. Losses at the gene ends were 0 bases for V and 3 bases for J; bases not matched to a gene: 8. The CDR3 loop spans 18 amino acids. The CDR3 DNA reads as TGTGCCAGCAGCTTAGATCTCCTAGCGGGGATAGACACCGGGGAGCTGTTTTTT. Translating gives CASSLDLLAGIDTGELFF.

The chain employs TRBV6-6 and TRBJ1-6, with D possibly TRBD1 on 5 matching bases. Germline V gene sequence: CDR1 MNHNY, CDR2 SVGAGI (reference sequence). The length of the CDR3 is 16 residues. Deletions cut 0 bases from V and 10 bases from J, with 16 bases between. The CDR3 is CASSYSWVGTSSPLHF. The DNA for the CDR3 is TGTGCCAGCAGTTACTCTTGGGTGGGGACTTCATCACCCCTCCACTTT.

The gene calls are TRBV29-1 and TRBJ1-1, with 7 bases lining up with TRBD1. From germline, CDR1 is SQVTM and CDR2 ANQGSEA. This CDR3 region has 12 residues. V shed 7 bases, J shed 1 base, and the junction held 3 bases outside the gene matches. The CDR3 DNA is TGCAGCGCTAGACAGGGGAACACTGAAGCTTTCTTT. Its protein product is CSARQGNTEAFF.

This chain connects TRBV5-4 to TRBJ2-3; D call uncertain. The CDR3 has 14 residues. Germline V lookup: CDR1 SGHNT, CDR2 YYREEE (reference sequence). V was pared by 3 bases and J by 4 bases, with 12 bases between. This CDR3 is CASSSPMNSDTQYF. DNA for the CDR3: TGTGCCAGCAGCTCTCCAATGAACTCAGATACGCAGTATTTT. Together with reference TRBV5-4 and TRBJ2-3, the CDR3 gives the full variable domain: ETGVTQSPTHLIKTRGQQVTLRCSSQSGHNTVSWYQQALGQGPQFIFQYYREEENGRGNFPPRFSGLQFPNYSSELNVNALELDDSALYLCASSSPMNSDTQYFGPGTRLTVL.

This chain links TRBV7-9 with TRBJ1-3; possibly TRBD1 for D (5 bases). Between the trimmed V and J ends, which lost 1 base and 0 bases, there was a span of 10 bases. The CDR3 has 16 residues. Germline V gene lookup returns CDR1 SEHNR and CDR2 FQNEAQ (reference sequence). The CDR3, as DNA: TGTGCCAGCAGCTTAGGAACGGGGGGCTCTGGAAACACCATATATTTT. This codes for CASSLGTGGSGNTIYF.

The rearrangement links TRBV5-5 to TRBJ2-6; D may be TRBD1 (6 bases). V was cut by 4 bases and J by 4 bases, with 12 bases left in between. The germline V gene encodes CDR1 SGHKS and CDR2 YYEKEE (reference sequence). This CDR3 spans 15 amino acids. Here the CDR3 DNA reads TGTGCCAGCAGCCAGAGGGACACGGGGGCCAACGTCCTGACTTTC. It codes for CASSQRDTGANVLTF.

Points on this clone: Other DNA sequences in the sample encode the same CDR3. For the CDR3, the DNA is TGTGCCAGTAGTAGCGGGAACACTGAAGCTTTCTTT. It codes for CASSSGNTEAFF. The J gene is TRBJ1-1, the V gene TRBV19; D unclear. Germline loops: CDR1 LNHDA, CDR2 SQIVND (reference sequence). V was pared by 4 bases and J by 1 base, with 4 bases between. This CDR3 spans 12 amino acids.

The chain has TRBV5-1 and TRBJ2-3; 7 positions match TRBD2. This CDR3 is 15 amino acids long. CDR1 and CDR2 from the germline V gene are SGHRS and YFSETQ. Trimming took 4 bases from V and 4 from J; bases not matched to a gene: 9. The CDR3 reads CASSGESLAADTQYF. The CDR3 DNA is TGCGCCAGCAGCGGAGAAAGCCTAGCGGCAGATACGCAGTATTTT.

J is TRBJ1-2 and V is TRBV6-6, with D possibly matching TRBD1 (6 bases). The CDR3 extends over 15 amino acids. The ends were cut back, 6 bases at V and 0 bases at J, with 14 bases in the middle. Per germline, CDR1 MNHNY and CDR2 SVGAGI (reference sequence). CDR3 sequence reads: CASSQQGLANYGYTF. CDR3 sequence (DNA): TGTGCCAGCAGCCAACAGGGCCTAGCTAACTATGGCTACACCTTC.

The chain couples TRBV2 to TRBJ2-7; 9 bases are a match to TRBD1. V dropped 10 bases and J dropped 3; count of bases not matched to a gene: 13. CDR1 SNHLY and CDR2 FYNNEI come from the germline V gene. CDR3 size: 15 residues. CDR3 loop: CATSGRGTGNYEQYF. For the CDR3, the DNA is TGTGCCACCAGCGGAAGAGGGACAGGGAACTACGAGCAGTACTTC. The whole variable domain, remainder taken from reference TRBV2 and TRBJ2-7, is EPEVTQTPSHQVTQMGQEVILRCVPISNHLYFYWYRQILGQKVEFLVSFYNNEISEKSEIFDDQFSVERPDGSNFTLKIRSTKLEDSAMYFCATSGRGTGNYEQYFGPGTRLTVT.

Here the CDR3 DNA reads TGTGCCAGCAGCTTCAGCGGGGGGGGAATCACAGATACGCAGTATTTT. This translates into CASSFSGGGITDTQYF. The V call is TRBV7-9, the J call TRBJ2-3; 10 nucleotides agree with TRBD2. Germline loops: CDR1 SEHNR, CDR2 FQNEAQ (reference sequence). V gave up 3 bases and J gave up 2 bases; unmatched junction bases: 5. The CDR3 is 16 amino acids. Supplemented by reference TRBV7-9 and TRBJ2-3, the full variable domain reads DTGVSQNPRHKITKRGQNVTFRCDPISEHNRLYWYRQTLGQGPEFLTYFQNEAQLEKSRLLSDRFSAERPKGSFSTLEIQRTEQGDSAMYLCASSFSGGGITDTQYFGPGTRLTVL.

V usage is TRBV4-1 and J usage is TRBJ2-3; 11 nucleotides line up with TRBD2. The V gene's germline CDR1 is MGHRA and CDR2 YSYEKL. The CDR3 runs to 17 residues. Unmatched junction bases numbered 7, after V lost 1 base and J lost 4 bases. CDR3 coding DNA: TGCGCCAGCAGCCAAGCCCATAGCGGGGGGGCGCCAGATACGCAGTATTTT. Protein sequence: CASSQAHSGGAPDTQYF.

This clone was picked up one time. The V and J genes are TRBV28 and TRBJ2-3, with 9 bases lining up with TRBD1. Germline trimming cut 8 bases from V and 4 bases from J; bases unmatched to any gene: 4. The CDR3 has 13 residues. The germline CDR1 and CDR2 sequences are MDHEN and SYDVKM. CDR3 in DNA: TGTGCCAGCGTAACAGGGGGCGCAGATACGCAGTATTTT. This translates into CASVTGGADTQYF.

V gene TRBV4-1 combines with J gene TRBJ2-1; 8 bases align to TRBD1. This CDR3 region has 15 residues. Germline CDR1 reads MGHRA; CDR2 reads YSYEKL. Trimming at V came to 4 bases and at J to 1 base, leaving 3 bases not matched to a gene. The CDR3 DNA sequence: TGCGCCAGCAGCCCCGACAGGGGTTCCTACAATGAGCAGTTCTTC. Amino acids: CASSPDRGSYNEQFF.

The V call is TRBV5-1, the J call TRBJ2-7; 7 nucleotides match TRBD1. The CDR3 totals 14 residues. V gave up 7 bases and J gave up 0 bases; unmatched junction bases: 7. Germline V lookup: CDR1 SGHRS, CDR2 YFSETQ. The CDR3 coding sequence is TGCGCCAGCGGACCGACAGGGAACTCCTACGAGCAGTACTTC. It yields the protein CASGPTGNSYEQYF.

The rearrangement joins TRBV9 to TRBJ2-2; 8 bases are shared with TRBD2. Trimming at V came to 4 bases and at J to 1 base, leaving 9 bases not matched to a gene. Germline V CDR1 and CDR2: SGDLS, YYNGEE. CDR3 length: 17 residues. The CDR3 coding sequence is TGTGCCAGCAGCACTAAGGTACTAGCGGAGAACACCGGGGAGCTGTTTTTT. It encodes CASSTKVLAENTGELFF.

V gene TRBV6-1 combines with J gene TRBJ2-1, with D possibly being TRBD1 (5 bases). V was cut by 1 base and J by 4 bases, with 8 bases left in between. The CDR3 totals 14 residues. Germline CDR1 is MNHNS and CDR2 is SASEGT. The CDR3 DNA reads TGTGCCAGCAGTGAAGTCAGACAGTACAATGAGCAGTTCTTC. This translates into CASSEVRQYNEQFF.

The V call is TRBV28, the J call TRBJ2-4; 7 bases agree with TRBD2. The CDR3 has 14 amino acids. V was pared by 3 bases and J by 8 bases, with 7 bases of the junction left unmatched. CDR1 is MDHEN and CDR2 is SYDVKM in the germline V gene. The CDR3 reads CASSFYGGGYIQYF. CDR3 in DNA: TGTGCCAGCAGTTTCTACGGGGGAGGGTACATTCAGTACTTC.

The genes are TRBV7-2 and TRBJ2-3; 13 positions agree with TRBD2. The CDR3 sequence is 16 residues long. J lost 4 bases, V lost 3 bases, and 4 bases had no gene match. Germline CDR1 reads SGHTA; CDR2 reads FQGNSA. The CDR3 DNA reads as TGTGCCAGCAGCTTTACGACTAGCGGGGGGCCAGATACGCAGTATTTT. This gives the protein CASSFTTSGGPDTQYF.

The chain employs TRBV6-5 and TRBJ1-2, with D possibly TRBD1 on 6 matching bases. In germline, CDR1 is MNHEY, CDR2 SVGAGI. Trimming took off 11 bases at V and 0 bases at J, with 19 bases between the two ends. CDR3 length equals 15 residues. The CDR3 here is CAASGIQGSNYGYTF. CDR3 DNA sequence: TGTGCCGCCAGCGGAATACAGGGATCTAACTATGGCTACACCTTC.

The chain recombines TRBV6-6 with TRBJ2-3, with D possibly TRBD2 on 6 matching bases. This CDR3 has 14 amino acids. V was pared by 7 bases and J by 5 bases, with 16 bases between. The V gene's germline CDR1 is MNHNY and CDR2 SVGAGI (reference sequence). The CDR3 here is CASNGGVSGDTQYF. The DNA for the CDR3 is TGTGCCAGCAATGGAGGGGTTTCAGGAGATACGCAGTATTTT.

V usage is TRBV9 and J usage is TRBJ2-5, with D possibly matching TRBD2 (7 bases). The CDR3 runs 15 residues. Trimming cost V 7 bases and J 5 bases, with 21 bases left between them. Per germline, CDR1 SGDLS and CDR2 YYNGEE. The CDR3 region is CASGRGGGEGETQYF. The CDR3 nucleotides read TGTGCCAGCGGGAGAGGCGGGGGCGAGGGCGAGACCCAGTACTTC.